These 30 T cell receptor beta chains were sequenced from one sample in a study of blood T cell repertoires in COVID-19. TCRdb keeps only in-frame clones here, not all; method: immunoSEQ multiplex PCR. The repertoire holds about 220,000 clones, with 80% to 90% as singletons. Sample: PBMCs or T cells enriched from blood (not recorded which). The receptors come from a woman younger than 30 in a cohort exposed to, infected with or recovered from COVID-19 (not recorded which).

In the case of this clone: The DNA is omitted, as the CDR3 cannot be located on it reliably, and the CDR3 follows TCRdb's listing. The chain uses TRBV11-3 and TRBJ1-6; whether TRBD1, the table's D call, matches the DNA was not checked. CDR1 is SGHNT, CDR2 YENEEA, per germline. The CDR3 is 14 amino acids long, termini counted. The CDR3 loop reads CASSSGGSRGSLHF.

V is TRBV5-1 and J is TRBJ2-3, with D possibly TRBD2 on 6 matching bases. This CDR3 has 17 residues. V was cut by 0 bases and J by 2 bases, with 16 bases left in between. The germline gives CDR1 SGHRS, CDR2 YFSETQ. CDR3 in amino acids: CASSLEGMGLPTDTQYF. The CDR3 region has the DNA TGCGCCAGCAGCTTGGAAGGTATGGGACTCCCCACAGATACGCAGTATTTT.

The chain recombines TRBV2 with TRBJ1-3, with 7 bases fitting TRBD1. The CDR3 is 14 amino acids. Looked up from germline, CDR1 is SNHLY and CDR2 is FYNNEI. After removal of 6 bases from V and 4 bases from J, the junction contained 6 bases not matched to a gene. The CDR3 spells CASRPGTAGNTIYF. In DNA, the CDR3 is TGTGCCAGCAGACCCGGGACAGCAGGAAACACCATATATTTT.

The chain joins TRBV30 to TRBJ1-1; weak D call: TRBD1 (6 bases). The CDR3 covers 12 residues. Deletions cut 5 bases from V and 3 bases from J, with 10 bases between. Looked up from germline, CDR1 is GTSNPN and CDR2 is SVGIG (reference sequence). As DNA, the CDR3 is TGTGCCTGGTGTACAGGGTACACTGAAGCTTTCTTT. This codes for CAWCTGYTEAFF.

V is TRBV10-2 and J is TRBJ1-1, with D possibly matching TRBD1 (6 bases). CDR1 WSHSY and CDR2 SAAADI come from the germline V gene. The CDR3 extends over 14 amino acids. V dropped 6 bases and J dropped 1 base, with 12 bases sitting between them. CDR3 sequence: CASSQGHWNTEAFF. The CDR3 DNA is TGCGCCAGCAGCCAGGGACACTGGAACACTGAAGCTTTCTTT.

The chain carries TRBV6-5 and TRBJ2-5; 7 bases align to TRBD1. The CDR3 extends over 15 amino acids. CDR1 and CDR2 (germline): MNHEY, SVGAGI. With 6 bases clipped from V and 4 bases from J, the junction kept 11 bases outside the gene matches. CDR3 loop: CASRPTTTGSETQYF. CDR3 DNA sequence: TGTGCCAGCAGACCAACGACGACAGGGTCAGAGACCCAGTACTTC.

The V and J genes are TRBV7-9 and TRBJ2-3; D is perhaps TRBD1 (5 bases). Trimming cost V 1 base and J 3 bases, with 8 bases left between them. The V gene's germline CDR1 is SEHNR and CDR2 FQNEAQ (reference sequence). The CDR3 has 14 amino acids. The chain's CDR3 is CASSLDKGTDTQYF. Here the CDR3 DNA reads TGTGCCAGCAGCTTAGATAAGGGGACAGATACGCAGTATTTT.

The chain uses TRBV6-4 and TRBJ2-3; possibly TRBD2 for D (6 bases). CDR1 is MRHNA and CDR2 is SNTAGT in the germline V gene. The CDR3 is 16 residues long. The V end lost 0 bases, the J end lost 4 bases, and 14 bases lay between the germline ends. The DNA of the CDR3 is TGTGCCAGCAGTGACTCTTGGGGGGATCGCCCAGATACGCAGTATTTT. Residues: CASSDSWGDRPDTQYF.

This rearrangement joins TRBV27 to TRBJ2-3; D not certain. The CDR3 totals 14 residues. Between the trimmed V and J ends, which lost 0 bases and 2 bases, there was a span of 6 bases. The V gene's germline CDR1 is MNHEY and CDR2 SMNVEV (reference sequence). CDR3 sequence reads: CASSLSEATDTQYF. The DNA of the CDR3 is TGTGCCAGCAGTTTATCCGAGGCCACAGATACGCAGTATTTT.

The CDR3 DNA reads as TGTGCCAGCTCACCCCCTAGCGGGGGGGGCAATGAGCAGTTCTTC. It yields the protein CASSPPSGGGNEQFF. The chain carries TRBV18 and TRBJ2-1; 12 bases match TRBD2. This CDR3 has 15 residues. V gave up 3 bases and J gave up 6 bases; unmatched junction bases: 3. CDR1 is KGHSH and CDR2 is LQKENI in the germline V gene.

This chain uses TRBV18 with TRBJ1-1, with 11 bases fitting TRBD1. Losses at the gene ends were 3 bases for V and 5 bases for J; bases not matched to a gene: 2. The CDR3 runs to 14 residues. CDR1 is KGHSH, CDR2 LQKENI, per germline. CDR3 bases: TGTGCCAGCTCACCGGACAGGGGGCGAACTGAAGCTTTCTTT. Encoded protein: CASSPDRGRTEAFF.

The chain combines TRBV9 with TRBJ2-7, with 7 positions matching TRBD1. J gave up 0 bases and V 2 bases, and 8 bases lay outside the gene matches. From germline, CDR1 is SGDLS and CDR2 YYNGEE. The CDR3 has 16 amino acids. The CDR3 loop is CASSVLGTASSYEQYF. The CDR3 nucleotides read TGTGCCAGCAGCGTCCTCGGGACAGCGAGCTCCTACGAGCAGTACTTC.

This chain joins TRBV5-1 and TRBJ1-2, with D uncertain. Trimming cost V 0 bases and J 8 bases, with 11 bases left between them. Germline CDR1 and CDR2: SGHRS and YFSETQ. CDR3 size: 13 residues. As DNA, the CDR3 is TGCGCCAGCAGCTTGGGTGGCGAGGAGGGCTACACCTTC. Encoded protein: CASSLGGEEGYTF.

V is TRBV5-1 and J is TRBJ2-2; D is uncertain. The V and J ends lost 4 bases and 5 bases respectively, with 12 bases between them. Germline CDR1 is SGHRS and CDR2 is YFSETQ. The CDR3 runs 14 residues. CDR3: CASSPDSKTGELFF. The CDR3 DNA follows: TGCGCCAGCAGCCCCGACTCAAAAACCGGGGAGCTGTTTTTT. Filled out from reference TRBV5-1 and TRBJ2-2, the complete variable domain reads KAGVTQTPRYLIKTRGQQVTLSCSPISGHRSVSWYQQTPGQGLQFLFEYFSETQRNKGNFPGRFSGRQFSNSRSEMNVSTLELGDSALYLCASSPDSKTGELFFGEGSRLTVL.

This chain uses TRBV7-9 with TRBJ2-5; 14 bases match TRBD2. Germline V CDR1 and CDR2: SEHNR, FQNEAQ (reference sequence). The CDR3 totals 17 residues. After removal of 0 bases from V and 4 bases from J, the junction contained 4 bases not matched to a gene. This chain's CDR3 is CASSLAPGLAGGETQYF. CDR3 bases: TGTGCCAGCAGCTTAGCCCCCGGACTAGCGGGGGGAGAGACCCAGTACTTC.

The chain recombines TRBV6-5 with TRBJ2-7; D is possibly TRBD1 (6 bases). CDR3 length: 16 residues. Trimming took off 2 bases at V and 3 bases at J, with 17 bases between the two ends. CDR1 MNHEY and CDR2 SVGAGI come from the germline V gene. CDR3: CASSYVPGQIIYEQYF. The CDR3 bases are TGTGCCAGCAGTTACGTTCCCGGACAGATTATCTACGAGCAGTACTTC.

The chain is built from TRBV7-9 and TRBJ2-1; 9 bases are shared with TRBD1. With V trimmed by 5 bases and J by 6 bases, 8 bases remained unmatched. The CDR3 extends over 15 amino acids. CDR1 is SEHNR, CDR2 FQNEAQ, per germline (reference sequence). DNA of the CDR3: TGTGCCAGCAGCCCGACAGGGGGTCCGGGCAATGAGCAGTTCTTC. It translates to CASSPTGGPGNEQFF. Supplemented by reference TRBV7-9 and TRBJ2-1, the full variable domain reads DTGVSQNPRHKITKRGQNVTFRCDPISEHNRLYWYRQTLGQGPEFLTYFQNEAQLEKSRLLSDRFSAERPKGSFSTLEIQRTEQGDSAMYLCASSPTGGPGNEQFFGPGTRLTVL.

Written as DNA, the CDR3 is TGTGCCAGCAGCTCCGAGACAGGGAATACTGAAGCTTTCTTT. This gives the protein CASSSETGNTEAFF. J is TRBJ1-1 and V is TRBV7-8; TRBD1 matches at 7 bases. Trimming at V came to 4 bases and at J to 5 bases, leaving 7 bases not matched to a gene. The CDR3 extends over 14 amino acids. Germline V gene data show CDR1 as SGHVS and CDR2 as FQNEAQ.

The chain links TRBV9 to TRBJ2-6; D may be TRBD1 (5 bases). V was cut by 0 bases and J by 3 bases, with 13 bases left in between. The CDR3 is 17 residues long. The V gene's germline CDR1 is SGDLS and CDR2 YYNGEE. As DNA, the CDR3 is TGTGCCAGCAGCGTAGAGGCCAGGGCTGGTGGGGCCAACGTCCTGACTTTC. Its protein is CASSVEARAGGANVLTF.

The chain is built from TRBV4-1 and TRBJ1-5, with a weak D call TRBD1 (6 bases). V was cut by 4 bases and J by 0 bases, with 19 bases left in between. Germline CDR1 reads MGHRA; CDR2 reads YSYEKL. This CDR3 region has 18 residues. CDR3 in DNA: TGCGCCAGCAGCCCGACCCCCCCGCGGACAGATAGCAATCAGCCCCAGCATTTT. Its translation: CASSPTPPRTDSNQPQHF.

J is TRBJ2-1 and V is TRBV7-6; tentative D call: TRBD1 (6 bases). CDR3 length equals 15 residues. V lost 0 bases and J 7 bases, leaving 13 bases between the germline ends. In germline, CDR1 is SGHVS, CDR2 FNYEAQ. CDR3 nucleotides: TGTGCCAGCAGCTTAGCGGCAGGGGCTCTAAATGAGCAGTTCTTC. This sequence encodes CASSLAAGALNEQFF. The variable domain in full, with the rest retrieved from reference TRBV7-6 and TRBJ2-1, is GAGVSQSPRYKVTKRGQDVALRCDPISGHVSLYWYRQALGQGPEFLTYFNYEAQQDKSGLPNDRFSAERPEGSISTLTIQRTEQRDSAMYRCASSLAAGALNEQFFGPGTRLTVL.

The V gene is TRBV18, the J gene TRBJ1-5; the match to TRBD1 covers 8 bases. V shed 5 bases and J 3 bases; nucleotides not matched to a gene: 9. Germline V gene lookup returns CDR1 KGHSH and CDR2 LQKENI. The CDR3 has 16 residues. The CDR3 loop is CASSKTGARDNQPQHF. In DNA, the CDR3 is TGTGCCAGCTCAAAGACAGGGGCCAGGGACAATCAGCCCCAGCATTTT.

On this clone itself: At one boundary the junction diverges from the germline segment, which might be a read error. J is TRBJ2-2 and V is TRBV3-1 (or the pseudogene TRBV3-2), with D possibly TRBD1 on 6 matching bases. This CDR3 contains 15 residues. CDR1 and CDR2 from the germline V gene are LGHDT and YNNKEL (reference sequence). The CDR3 DNA is TGTGCCAGCACCCAAAGGACAGCTAACACCGGGGAGCTGTTTTTT. Its protein is CASTQRTANTGELFF.

This clone has only one observation. The chain recombines TRBV6-5 with TRBJ1-2; D remains unclear. The CDR3 loop spans 12 amino acids. The V gene lost 6 bases and the J gene lost 4 bases, with 9 bases spanning the gap. CDR1 is MNHEY, CDR2 SVGAGI, per germline. The CDR3: CASSDESYGYTF. CDR3 sequence (DNA): TGTGCCAGCAGCGATGAGTCCTATGGCTACACCTTC.

The chain employs TRBV5-1 and TRBJ1-3, with D maybe TRBD1 (6 bases). The germline gives CDR1 SGHRS, CDR2 YFSETQ. This CDR3 contains 14 residues. Trimming left V 4 bases short and J 4 bases short, with 12 bases between. The CDR3: CASSPGVWGNTIYF. Written as DNA, the CDR3 is TGCGCCAGCAGCCCAGGGGTGTGGGGAAACACCATATATTTT.

The chain links TRBV2 to TRBJ1-2, with D hard to call. Trimming stripped 7 bases from V and 0 bases from J, with 9 bases between. CDR1 SNHLY and CDR2 FYNNEI come from the germline V gene. The CDR3 totals 13 residues. DNA for the CDR3: TGTGCCAGCACCCGAGCAACTAACTATGGCTACACCTTC. Its protein is CASTRATNYGYTF.

This clone was recorded once. V and J are TRBV24-1 and TRBJ2-7; TRBD1 matches 8 bases. V was clipped by 2 bases and J by 2 bases; unmatched bases: 4. CDR3 length: 15 residues. CDR1 KGHDR and CDR2 SFDVKD come from the germline V gene. The CDR3 sequence: CATSDSQGAAYEQYF. For the CDR3, the DNA is TGTGCCACCAGTGATTCGCAGGGGGCCGCCTACGAGCAGTACTTC.

The DNA for the CDR3 is TGTGCCAGCTCACCCGGCAGGAACTCCTACAATGAGCAGTTCTTC. This encodes CASSPGRNSYNEQFF. The J gene is TRBJ2-1, the V gene TRBV18; D is ambiguous. Between the trimmed V and J ends, which lost 3 bases and 0 bases, there was a span of 9 bases. The length of the CDR3 is 15 residues. CDR1 is KGHSH, CDR2 LQKENI, per germline.

This chain joins TRBV2 and TRBJ1-1; no clear D. The CDR3 totals 11 residues. In germline, CDR1 is SNHLY, CDR2 FYNNEI. Trimming removed 5 bases at V and 4 bases at J, with 5 bases between. CDR3 residues: CASSRSTEAFF. The CDR3 coding sequence is TGTGCCAGCAGTCGGAGCACTGAAGCTTTCTTT.

The V gene is TRBV11-3, the J gene TRBJ2-1, with D maybe TRBD1 (5 bases). CDR1 is SGHNT and CDR2 is YENEEA in the germline V gene. V lost 2 bases and J 12 bases, leaving 23 bases between the germline ends. The CDR3 length is 16 residues. CDR3 residues: CASSLRVAGHGVWQFF. CDR3 sequence (DNA): TGTGCCAGCAGCTTAAGGGTCGCAGGGCATGGAGTCTGGCAGTTCTTC.